This T cell receptor (beta chain) originates from a study of T cells in Graves' hyperthyroidism and ophthalmopathy (dated by TCRdb to between 2019 and 2020). For context, the study as a whole: Peripheral blood samples were taken at initial diagnosis, before any treatment was given. Thyroid tissue and blood T-cell repertoires from several Graves' hyperthyroidism patients were also compared in the study. The approximately 100 discovery patients were divided at random into training and test sets in a 7:3 ratio. According to the paper, TCR Vbeta CDR3 sequencing was carried out on approximately 140 peripheral blood samples, which came from 40 to 45 ophthalmopathy, roughly 75 hyperthyroidism and roughly 17 progressor patients. Prospective prediction of ophthalmopathy was tested in an independent validation cohort consisting of 18 hyperthyroidism patients and approximately 16 patients who later progressed to ophthalmopathy. After sampling, hyperthyroidism patients received methimazole starting at 30 mg daily, and ophthalmopathy patients received high-dose intravenous methylprednisolone. To identify TCR V-J signatures that set the groups apart, the researchers used a discovery cohort of about a hundred patients, made up of fewer than 50 with Graves' ophthalmopathy and 57 with stable Graves' hyperthyroidism.

The TCR beta CDR3 regions were amplified from RNA transcripts. For the first round of RT-PCR on the TCR CDR3, the HTBI primer set was used together with the Qiagen OneStep RT-PCR kit. The libraries were constructed in a second round of multiplex PCR and then size-selected and purified. Libraries were sequenced paired-end with 100 bp reads on an Illumina HiSeq2000. On the authors' methods: SOAPnuke was used to process the raw data, with reads discarded if the reads contained adapters or uncalled bases, had a mean Phred below 15, or lacked an exact constant-primer or identifier match. COPE v1.2.5 was used to merge the high-quality paired reads, and each unique nucleotide sequence was defined as a clonotype. Clonotypes were aligned to IMGT TRBV, TRBD and TRBJ reference segments using MiTCR v1.1. Only V-J combinations with frequency above 0.0001, covering about 99% of repertoires, were analysed. The TCS score was defined as the ratio of F50 (clonal expansion) to E x V (chaos), calculated using BLOSUM62-based TCRdist between CDR3 peptides within each V-J. Welch's t-statistics and random forest reduced around 510 V-J features to under 15, which were used in a naive Bayes classifier (R e1071). TCRdb handled the public reads itself, with Q25 trimming in fastp and clone calling in MiXCR, and kept productive beta chains. A single entry per CDR3 protein holds the most common genes and DNA from its merged rows. These V and J calls rely on TCRdb rather than the paper's analysis. In this sample the table shows about 560,000 distinct CDR3 sequences, around 14% of which occur a single time. Less than 9.5% of the sample goes to the ten largest clones.

V is cut by 4 bases and J by 4 bases, and the space between the germline ends is 14 bases. From the germline V gene, CDR1 is MNHNS and CDR2 is SASEGT. The CDR3 measures 15 amino acids from cysteine to phenylalanine. Just CDR3 DNA is preserved here, 45 bases in frame from base 1. This clonotype was observed a handful of times. Its antigen is still unknown. No base qualities exist here, and no much larger clone lies one base off it. Study-level results and caveats: In cross-validation, a model built on a 13 V-J signature told ophthalmopathy apart from stable hyperthyroidism with under 90% sensitivity and roughly 83% specificity, and in testing the same model reached 80%/75%. Most expanded thyroid clonotypes (frequency above 0.001) were also found in blood, which suggests that blood repertoires may mirror thyroid immune responses. Sample size was not statistically predetermined, and investigators were not blinded to group allocation. In validation, the model predicted progression to ophthalmopathy a median of roughly six months before onset, with about 67% sensitivity and 72.22% specificity.

Stable Graves' hyperthyroidism was defined as no progression to ophthalmopathy during 18 months of follow-up. Hyperthyroidism patients were aged 18 to 65 years and newly diagnosed, with disease duration of less than 2 months. The study excluded patients with uncontrolled infections, other autoimmune diseases, pregnancy or lactation. Diagnoses relied on clinical symptoms, serum thyroxine and TRAb, thyroid ultrasound and orbital computed tomography. PBMCs were separated from roughly 10 ml of fresh peripheral blood using Ficoll-Paque density gradient centrifugation. Total RNA was extracted using Trizol reagent, and RNA quality was assessed on an Agilent 2100 Bioanalyzer.

The sequence was collected from a woman aged 25-40 years with Graves' hyperthyroidism. The sequenced sample consisted of blood. The chain was built from TRBV6-1 and TRBJ2-1; TRBD2 is a possible D gene, resting on 5 matching bases. For the CDR3, the sequence is CASSGWESPYNEQFF. DNA sequence: TGTGCCAGCAGTGGGTGGGAGAGCCCATACAATGAGCAGTTCTTC.